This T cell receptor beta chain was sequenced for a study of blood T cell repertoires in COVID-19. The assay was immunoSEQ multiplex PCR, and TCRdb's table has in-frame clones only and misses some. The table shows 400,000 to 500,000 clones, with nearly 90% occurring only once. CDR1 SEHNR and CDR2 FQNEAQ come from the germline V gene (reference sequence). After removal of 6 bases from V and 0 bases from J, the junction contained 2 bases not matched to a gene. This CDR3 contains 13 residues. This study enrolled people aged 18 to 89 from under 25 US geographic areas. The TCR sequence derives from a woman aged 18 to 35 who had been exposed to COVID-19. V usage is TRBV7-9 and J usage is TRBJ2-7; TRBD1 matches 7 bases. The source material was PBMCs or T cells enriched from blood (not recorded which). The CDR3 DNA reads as TGTGCCAGCAGTTACAGGGGCTCCTACGAGCAGTACTTC. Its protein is CASSYRGSYEQYF.